This T cell receptor (beta chain) was documented in a study of response to subunit inactivated influenza vaccine (dated by TCRdb to between 2018 and 2020). At the level of the whole study: Deep quantitative T cell receptor repertoire profiling was used in the study to track responses to a trivalent subunit inactivated influenza vaccine. Summary of the overall study and its limitations: The authors suggested that each seasonal influenza vaccination may recruit only a limited number of new T cells.

This clonotype was picked up a small number of times. Its antigen is currently not known. No clone much larger than this one lies a single base away; base qualities are absent. Library creation used RT-PCR. Data came from an Illumina HiSeq 2500. TCRdb handled the public reads itself, with Q25 trimming in fastp and clone calling in MiXCR, and kept productive beta chains. Identical CDR3 protein sequences are pooled into one entry, listed with their most common genes and DNA. The sample table holds almost 600,000 distinct CDR3 sequences, of which 13% to 15% were seen once. The top ten constitute around 10% of the sample. Material: PBMCs from blood, obtained less than 13 days after vaccination. The source is a man aged 50 or older who received an inactivated influenza vaccine. Donor details come from another sample of the same person, matched by shared clones.

This receptor has the CDR3 CAIRGGFSGNTIYF. The nucleotide sequence is given as TGTGCCATCCGAGGGGGGTTCTCTGGAAACACCATATATTTT. The V and J segments used are TRBV7-9 and TRBJ1-3; the D segment could be TRBD1, given 6 matching bases. Between the V and J ends, shortened by 10 bases and 0 bases respectively, the junction contains 13 bases. The germline V gene (reference sequence) supplies CDR1 SEHNR and CDR2 FQNEAQ. Taken from cysteine to phenylalanine, the CDR3 has 14 residues. Only the CDR3 DNA stays, 42 bases, in frame from base 1.